This TCR beta chain stems from a study of blood T cell repertoires in COVID-19. Study information: Samples of COVID-19 (acute and convalescent) were obtained from the United States, Italy and Spain. In each case, the material was cDNA or gDNA derived from T cells, B-cell-depleted T cells, or PBMCs.

This CDR3 comprises 13 residues. V was clipped by 6 bases and J by 5 bases, with 11 bases between them. CDR1 is MNHEY, CDR2 SVGEGT, per germline. As originally analysed: Amplification from reference gene primers served as the basis for estimated nucleated cell counts. Profiled with immunoSEQ multiplex PCR; TCRdb holds only in-frame clones, not every one. The V and J calls and clone size come from that table; D and trimming were worked out from the DNA. The profile shows 55,000 to 70,000 clones, about 81% of them singletons. The sequence was obtained from a man at least 80 years old with acute or convalescent COVID-19. Sequenced material: peripheral blood. The chain combines TRBV6-2 or TRBV6-3 with TRBJ2-1; TRBD2 is a possible D gene (5 bases). CDR3 DNA sequence: TGTGCCAGCAGCTCCGGGGTTCACAATGAGCAGTTCTTC. Translating it yields CASSSGVHNEQFF.